The T cell receptor (beta chain) under discussion was sequenced for a study of shared clonotypes between healthy human individuals. Sequenced by immunoSEQ multiplex PCR; TCRdb stores in-frame clones only, minus some. The data hold about 600,000 clones, with around 95% observed a single time. Naive CD8 cells lacked CD45RO, underwent positive selection for CCR7 and left out terminally differentiated effector memory CD45RA+ cells. Looked up from germline, CDR1 is MNHEY and CDR2 is SMNVEV (reference sequence). V lost 10 bases, J lost 0 bases, and 15 bases stayed unmatched. The CDR3 has 18 amino acids. V usage is TRBV27 and J usage is TRBJ2-1, with 10 bases aligning to TRBD2. Sequencing used naive CD8+ T cells sorted from blood. The source is a woman younger than 45 in good health. This CDR3 is CANRWGSGRTSSYNEQFF. For the CDR3, the DNA is TGTGCCAACCGATGGGGTAGCGGGAGGACAAGCTCCTACAATGAGCAGTTCTTC.